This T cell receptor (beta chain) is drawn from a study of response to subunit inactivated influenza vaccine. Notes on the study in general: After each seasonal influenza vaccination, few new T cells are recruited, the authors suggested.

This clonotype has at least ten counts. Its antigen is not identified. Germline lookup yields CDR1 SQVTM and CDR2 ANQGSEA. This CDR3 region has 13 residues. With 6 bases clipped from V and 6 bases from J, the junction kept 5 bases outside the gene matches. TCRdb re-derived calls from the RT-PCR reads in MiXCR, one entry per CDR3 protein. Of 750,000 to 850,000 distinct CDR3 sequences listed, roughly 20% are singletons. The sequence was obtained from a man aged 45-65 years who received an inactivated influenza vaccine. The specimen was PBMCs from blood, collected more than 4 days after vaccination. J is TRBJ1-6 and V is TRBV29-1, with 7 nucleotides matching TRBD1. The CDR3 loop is CSVRTGFNSPLHF. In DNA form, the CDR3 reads TGCAGCGTCCGGACAGGTTTTAATTCACCCCTCCACTTT.